The following is a T cell receptor beta chain sequence with its context. What it binds is unknown. The record originates from a study of blood T cells in healthy people across ages. Sample-barcoded 5' priming and a J-beta primer mix drove a second PCR of about 7 to 12 cycles. A single record per CDR3 protein comes from TCRdb applying MiXCR to the 5' RACE reads. The sample lists about 780,000 distinct CDR3 sequences; roughly 46% were seen once. V was pared by 8 bases and J by 11 bases, with 13 bases of the junction left unmatched. Germline values: CDR1 MDHEN, CDR2 SYDVKM. The CDR3 is 15 residues long. Study conclusions and caveats: Greater diversity and more naive CD4+ cells were seen in long-lived donors than in aged donors. A strong correlation was found between TCR beta diversity and the percentage of naive T cells.

This sequence originates from an older man in good health. Sample: blood. The chain carries TRBV28 and TRBJ1-6; 9 bases line up with TRBD1. The CDR3 region is CASFLTGTGNAPLHF. CDR3 in DNA: TGTGCCAGCTTTCTCACCGGGACAGGGAATGCACCCCTCCACTTT.